The entry below gives a single TCR beta chain sequence along with its context. As originally analysed: For nucleated cells, counts were estimated from reference gene primer amplification. Here immunoSEQ multiplex PCR was the method, and the copy in TCRdb shows in-frame clones only, minus some. D and trimming were read from the DNA, whereas the V and J calls and clone size are those reported in that table. The table lists 230,000 or so clones, around 89% of them singletons. There are 16 residues in the CDR3. CDR1 and CDR2 from the germline V gene are LNHDA and SQIVND (reference sequence). The ends lost 5 bases at V and 8 bases at J; junction bases unmatched: 15. This record belongs to a study of blood T cell repertoires in COVID-19. At the level of the study: PBMCs, B-cell-depleted T cells, or T cells were the source of the cDNA or gDNA that made up the material.

The participants were between roughly 18 and 100 years old and came from roughly 24 US areas. What was sequenced was PBMCs or T cells enriched from blood (not recorded which). J is TRBJ2-5 and V is TRBV19; 9 bases are shared with TRBD1. This TCR came from a middle-aged woman with acute COVID-19. CDR3 DNA sequence: TGTGCCAGTAGTGCCCCGACCGGGACAGGGTCTAACACCCAGTACTTC. This translates into CASSAPTGTGSNTQYF.